This TCR beta chain was sequenced in a study of T cell responses to AZD1222 COVID-19 vaccine. The study's findings and limits: In all cases, repertoires were sampled only after the peak T cell response. At study baseline, merely several AZD1222 recipients were seropositive. The sample set comprised mostly white British donors with more females, and clonal diversity was possibly underestimated.

This CDR3 has 15 residues. From germline, CDR1 is SGHNT and CDR2 YYREEE (reference sequence). The V gene end was trimmed by 3 bases and the J gene end by 5 bases; junction bases not matched to a gene: 8. Clones were sequenced by immunoSEQ multiplex PCR, and TCRdb holds only the in-frame ones, with some missing. The table lists approximately 210,000 clones, approximately 94% of them singletons, with over 1.5% in the top ten. Remarks on this clone: Its antigen is still unknown.

The source of this sequence is an adult who received the MenACWY meningococcal vaccine as a control. Specimen: peripheral blood, collected 28 days after the second dose of the MenACWY control vaccine. The chain recombines TRBV5-4 with TRBJ2-7; 10 nucleotides agree with TRBD1. CDR3 in amino acids: CASSSPGTGVNEQYF. DNA of the CDR3: TGTGCCAGCAGCTCACCCGGGACAGGGGTAAACGAGCAGTACTTC.